A single sample gave rise to the 11 T cell receptor beta chains below, sequenced in a study of blood T cell repertoires in COVID-19. The data were produced by immunoSEQ multiplex PCR, yet TCRdb's version contains in-frame clones alone and is incomplete. Counted here are 63,000 or so clones, about 82% occurring once; the ten biggest clones make up about 40%. The sample was peripheral blood. These receptors came from a human donor in a cohort sampled during active COVID-19.

The chain links TRBV29-1 to TRBJ2-1; TRBD2 matches at 11 bases. V lost 1 base, J lost 2 bases, and 4 bases stayed unmatched. Germline CDR1 is SQVTM and CDR2 is ANQGSEA. The CDR3 loop spans 16 amino acids. CDR3 coding DNA: TGCAGCGTTGAAGGTATAGCGGGGGGGACCTACAATGAGCAGTTCTTC. As protein: CSVEGIAGGTYNEQFF.

The chain couples TRBV4-3 to TRBJ1-1, with a possible D match to TRBD1 (6 bases). CDR1 is LGHNA and CDR2 is YSLEER in the germline V gene. With 2 bases removed from V and 5 bases from J, the gap between germline ends came to 15 bases. This CDR3 spans 15 amino acids. CDR3 nucleotide sequence: TGCGCCAGCAGCCAATCGGCGAGGGGGGGTACTGAAGCTTTCTTT. Its protein is CASSQSARGGTEAFF.

The chain is built from TRBV7-2 and TRBJ2-2, with 9 bases aligning to TRBD1. V lost 4 bases to trimming and J lost 5 bases; unmatched junction nucleotides: 8. This CDR3 is 16 amino acids long. Germline CDR1 is SGHTA and CDR2 is FQGNSA. The CDR3: CASSSPGQGHTGELFF. CDR3 DNA sequence: TGTGCCAGCAGCTCACCGGGACAGGGACATACCGGGGAGCTGTTTTTT.

V usage is TRBV10-3 and J usage is TRBJ2-7; TRBD2 matches 14 bases. The CDR3 sequence is 17 residues long. V lost 6 bases and J lost 3; bases outside the gene matches: 10. CDR1 is ENHRY, CDR2 SYGVKD, per germline. The CDR3 nucleotides read TGTGCCATCAGCAAGACTAGCGGGGGGGCCGGGAGCTACGAGCAGTACTTC. This sequence encodes CAISKTSGGAGSYEQYF.

The rearrangement uses TRBV20-1 and TRBJ1-1; maybe TRBD1 (5 bases). The CDR3 extends over 11 amino acids. The germline V and J ends were trimmed by 3 bases and 7 bases, with 9 bases remaining between them. In germline, CDR1 is DFQATT, CDR2 SNEGSKA (reference sequence). The CDR3 is CSARLGGEAFF. The CDR3 bases are TGCAGTGCTAGGTTGGGGGGTGAAGCTTTCTTT.

The sample holds one count of this clone. This chain links TRBV4-1 with TRBJ2-1, with TRBD1 matching 7 bases. Germline loops: CDR1 MGHRA, CDR2 YSYEKL. V lost 4 bases and J lost 3; bases outside the gene matches: 0. This CDR3 is 13 amino acids long. The chain's CDR3 is CASSRDSYNEQFF. In DNA form, the CDR3 reads TGCGCCAGCAGCCGGGACAGCTACAATGAGCAGTTCTTC.

The chain links TRBV3-1 (or the pseudogene TRBV3-2) to TRBJ2-4, with D maybe TRBD1 (6 bases). Trimming removed 4 bases from V and 1 base from J, with 11 bases in between. In germline, CDR1 is LGHDT, CDR2 YNNKEL (reference sequence). This CDR3 is built from 15 residues. The CDR3: CASSLNRVAKNIQYF. In nucleotides, the CDR3 is TGTGCCAGCAGCCTAAACAGGGTTGCCAAAAACATTCAGTACTTC.

This rearrangement joins TRBV4-2 to TRBJ2-7; D is perhaps TRBD1 (5 bases). V lost 0 bases to trimming and J lost 0 bases, with 12 bases between them. Germline lookup yields CDR1 LGHNA and CDR2 YNFKEQ. The CDR3 length is 16 residues. CDR3 in amino acids: CASSQDQGSPSYEQYF. CDR3 coding DNA: TGTGCCAGCAGCCAAGATCAGGGCAGCCCCTCCTACGAGCAGTACTTC.

The rearrangement joins TRBV7-6 to TRBJ2-4; TRBD1 agrees at 10 bases. After removal of 0 bases from V and 1 base from J, the junction contained 9 bases not matched to a gene. This CDR3 spans 19 amino acids. Germline CDR1 and CDR2: SGHVS and FNYEAQ. The CDR3 DNA reads TGTGCCAGCAGCTTAGCGGCGGGAGGACAGGGGGTGGCCAAAAACATTCAGTACTTC. The encoded protein is CASSLAAGGQGVAKNIQYF.

The chain is built from TRBV7-6 and TRBJ1-1; D possibly corresponds to TRBD1 (5 bases). CDR3 length equals 15 residues. Germline lookup yields CDR1 SGHVS and CDR2 FNYEAQ. V gave up 1 base and J gave up 6 bases, with 15 bases separating them. The CDR3 here is CASSLVDGKGSEAFF. Here the CDR3 DNA reads TGTGCCAGCAGCTTAGTGGACGGAAAGGGGTCTGAAGCTTTCTTT.

V usage is TRBV6-5 and J usage is TRBJ2-1, with 9 bases lining up with TRBD2. The V segment lost 4 bases and the J segment 9 bases; nucleotides outside the gene matches: 10. Germline V gives CDR1 MNHEY, CDR2 SVGAGI. The CDR3 loop spans 15 amino acids. In DNA form, the CDR3 reads TGTGCCAGCAGTTCGGCGCGGGGGGGGCCTAGTGAGCAGTTCTTC. As protein: CASSSARGGPSEQFF.